This T cell receptor (beta chain) was captured in a study of T cell responses to AZD1222 COVID-19 vaccine. In the case of this clone: Its antigen is still unknown.

Using immunoSEQ multiplex PCR, the repertoire was profiled, and TCRdb retains in-frame clones only, with some absent. The table lists some 79,000 clones, 70% to 90% of them singletons. From germline, CDR1 is ENHRY and CDR2 SYGVKD. This CDR3 region has 18 residues. With V trimmed by 4 bases and J by 0 bases, 9 bases remained unmatched. General study points: Baseline testing showed seropositivity in only five or six AZD1222 recipients. Elevations in Spike-specific TCR breadth and depth followed administration of two AZD1222 doses.

The material sequenced was peripheral blood, taken 28 days after the second AZD1222 dose. This chain uses TRBV10-3 with TRBJ2-1, with TRBD2 identical over 10 bases. The source is an adult who received the AZD1222 COVID-19 vaccine. This CDR3 reads CAISGASGGSLSYNEQFF. CDR3 nucleotides: TGTGCCATCAGTGGGGCTAGCGGGGGCTCACTCTCCTACAATGAGCAGTTCTTC.